The 12 T cell receptor beta chains in this list originate from one sample, sequenced in a study of spatial heterogeneity in lung cancer. Study-wide findings and caveats: The study found that expanded intratumoral alpha and beta TCR counts tracked tumor mutation counts.

Via MiXCR, TCRdb re-called the 5' RACE reads, giving one row per CDR3 protein. The profile covers 1,500 or so distinct CDR3 sequences, with roughly 13% appearing a single time and 15% to 20% taken by the ten largest. Regarding time point: sample taken at primary tumor resection. These receptors have no identified antigens. This material consisted of lung tumor tissue, taken at surgery. These receptors came from a female donor with early-stage non-small cell lung cancer.

V and J are TRBV9 and TRBJ1-5, with 8 bases aligning to TRBD1. J lost 9 bases, V lost 5 bases, and 7 bases had no gene match. This CDR3 spans 13 amino acids. The germline V gene has CDR1 SGDLS and CDR2 YYNGEE. As DNA, the CDR3 is TGTGCCAGCAGGGCAGGGGGCCCTAGGCCCCAGCATTTT. Translated: CASRAGGPRPQHF.

By share, this clonotype counts as medium-sized (0.01 to 0.1%). The junction departs from germline at one end; a sequencing error may be responsible. The chain is built from TRBV7-7 and TRBJ2-5; 8 positions match TRBD1. Germline CDR1 reads SSHAT; CDR2 reads FNYEAQ (reference sequence). The CDR3 is made up of 15 amino acids. In nucleotides, the CDR3 is TGTGCTAGCAGCTTACAGCCAGGGGGCCGAGAGACCCAGTACTTC. The encoded protein is CASSLQPGGRETQYF.

Written as DNA, the CDR3 is TGTGCCAGCAGTGGACAGACGGGGGGCACAGATACGCAGTATTTT. Protein sequence: CASSGQTGGTDTQYF. V is TRBV2 and J is TRBJ2-3, with a weak D call TRBD2 (6 bases). The germline V gene has CDR1 SNHLY and CDR2 FYNNEI. The CDR3 runs to 15 residues. Trimming took off 4 bases at V and 1 base at J, with 12 bases between the two ends.

This clonotype is medium-sized (0.01 to 0.1%) in the sample. The rearrangement uses TRBV16 and TRBJ1-2, with D perhaps matching TRBD1 (6 bases). Germline CDR1 KGHSY, CDR2 FQNENV. The CDR3 loop spans 14 amino acids. The germline V and J ends were trimmed by 2 bases and 8 bases, with 15 bases remaining between them. The CDR3 sequence is CASSQIEQGGGYTF. The CDR3 DNA reads TGTGCCAGCAGCCAAATTGAACAGGGTGGAGGCTACACCTTC.

In its sample, this clonotype ranks as large (0.1 to 1%). The genes are TRBV13 and TRBJ1-2, with D uncertain. Per the germline V gene, CDR1 is PRHDT and CDR2 is FYEKMQ (reference sequence). The CDR3 extends over 14 amino acids. V lost 0 bases to trimming and J lost 4 bases, with 9 bases between them. CDR3 in DNA: TGTGCCAGCAGCTTAGGATACAATCCCTATGGCTACACCTTC. Amino acids: CASSLGYNPYGYTF.

The genes are TRBV5-1 and TRBJ1-4; unclear D gene. Germline lookup yields CDR1 SGHRS and CDR2 YFSETQ. V was clipped by 2 bases and J by 3 bases, with 11 bases between them. The CDR3 runs 15 residues. CDR3 in amino acids: CASSFLSGSNEKLFF. The CDR3 bases are TGCGCCAGCAGCTTTTTGTCGGGGTCTAATGAAAAACTGTTTTTT.

In its sample, this clonotype ranks as medium-sized. This sequence joins TRBV7-2 and TRBJ2-7; 8 bases match TRBD1. CDR3 size: 15 residues. Trimming took 2 bases from V and 2 from J; bases not matched to a gene: 5. Per the germline V gene, CDR1 is SGHTA and CDR2 is FQGNSA. CDR3 protein: CASSLRTGQAYEQYF. The CDR3 DNA reads as TGTGCCAGCAGCTTAAGGACGGGACAGGCCTACGAGCAGTACTTC.

On this clonotype itself: One end of the junction is discordant with germline, which a read error may explain. This rearrangement joins TRBV9 to TRBJ1-6, with unresolved D. Germline V gene sequence: CDR1 SGDLS, CDR2 YYNGEE. The CDR3 extends over 12 amino acids. CDR3 protein: CAGSAANSPLHF. The CDR3 nucleotides are TGTGCCGGCAGCGCCGCAAATTCACCCCTCCACTTT. The full variable domain, in which reference TRBV9 and TRBJ1-6 provide the parts outside the CDR3, is DSGVTQTPKHLITATGQRVTLRCSPRSGDLSVYWYQQSLDQGLQFLIQYYNGEERAKGNILERFSAQQFPDLHSELNLSSLELGDSALYFCAGSAANSPLHFGNGTRLTVT.

By proportion, this clonotype is large. V and J are TRBV20-1 and TRBJ2-3; TRBD1 or TRBD2 may be the D gene (6 bases each). Germline CDR1 is DFQATT and CDR2 is SNEGSKA (reference sequence). Trimming shortened V by 5 bases and J by 2 bases, and 20 bases separated the two germline ends. The CDR3 contains 16 residues. CDR3 in amino acids: CSAASRGRSATDTQYF. Written as DNA, the CDR3 is TGCAGTGCTGCGAGCCGGGGGCGCAGCGCCACAGATACGCAGTATTTT.

This clonotype counts as large. The chain couples TRBV2 to TRBJ1-5; D is unclear. The CDR3 runs to 12 residues. Germline V CDR1 and CDR2: SNHLY, FYNNEI. V was shortened by 4 bases and J by 11 bases, with 12 bases between the two germline ends. This CDR3 reads CASSGIGGAQHF. The CDR3 DNA is TGTGCCAGCAGTGGGATCGGCGGAGCCCAGCATTTT.

By sample fraction, this clonotype is large (0.1 to 1%). The rearrangement links TRBV19 to TRBJ2-2, with D possibly matching TRBD1 (6 bases). V lost 9 bases, J lost 2 bases, and 10 bases lay in between. CDR3 length: 13 residues. Germline CDR1 is LNHDA and CDR2 is SQIVND (reference sequence). CDR3 region: CASADSNTGELFF. The CDR3, as DNA: TGTGCCAGCGCGGACAGTAACACCGGGGAGCTGTTTTTT.

This clonotype is classed as medium-sized (0.01 to 0.1%). CDR3 sequence (DNA): TGTGCCAGCAGCCAAGCTCGGGACTTCTTGTTTGATGAGCAGTTCTTC. This translates into CASSQARDFLFDEQFF. This chain connects TRBV14 to TRBJ2-1; maybe TRBD2 (6 bases). The CDR3 totals 16 residues. The germline V gene has CDR1 SGHDN and CDR2 FVKESK. The V end was cut by 1 base, the J end by 8 bases, with 18 bases between.